Shown below are 22 T cell receptor beta chains from a single sample sequenced in a study of shared clonotypes between healthy human individuals. The table came from immunoSEQ multiplex PCR; TCRdb's copy has only in-frame clones and leaves some out. This table has over 850,000 clones, about 80% appearing once. Material: memory CD4+ T cells from PBMCs. The subset here: CD45RA-negative fraction. The source is a man between 18 and 35 years old in good health. Some clones in this sample may be carry-over from other donors' samples.

The chain couples TRBV27 to TRBJ1-1; D remains ambiguous. The CDR3 extends over 15 amino acids. The V gene's germline CDR1 is MNHEY and CDR2 SMNVEV (reference sequence). Trimming shortened V by 6 bases and J by 1 base, and 15 bases separated the two germline ends. The CDR3 sequence is CASRTPGSPNTEAFF. Here the CDR3 DNA reads TGTGCCAGCAGAACACCCGGGTCCCCGAACACTGAAGCTTTCTTT.

As regards this clone: A far larger clone is off by one base, so a read error is likely. This sample also contains other DNA sequences that code for the same CDR3. The rearrangement links TRBV5-4 to TRBJ1-2, with 8 bases that match TRBD1. Germline V gene sequence: CDR1 SGHNT, CDR2 YYREEE (reference sequence). The V and J ends lost 5 bases and 8 bases, in that order; junction bases with no gene match: 8. The length of the CDR3 is 13 residues. The CDR3 protein is CASSHIDRGGYTF. CDR3 nucleotide sequence: TGTGCCAGCAGTCACATCGACAGGGGCGGCTACACCTTC. Supplemented by reference TRBV5-4 and TRBJ1-2, the full variable domain reads ETGVTQSPTHLIKTRGQQVTLRCSSQSGHNTVSWYQQALGQGPQFIFQYYREEENGRGNFPPRFSGLQFPNYSSELNVNALELDDSALYLCASSHIDRGGYTFGSGTRLTVV.

The rearrangement links TRBV29-1 to TRBJ1-2; 11 bases agree with TRBD1. Trimming at V came to 4 bases and at J to 6 bases, leaving 1 base not matched to a gene. The CDR3 spans 12 residues. Per germline, CDR1 SQVTM and CDR2 ANQGSEA. CDR3 sequence reads: CSVGDRGNGYTF. The CDR3 DNA follows: TGCAGCGTTGGGGACAGGGGGAATGGCTACACCTTC.

V and J are TRBV6-1 and TRBJ2-2; D is ambiguous. The germline V gene has CDR1 MNHNS and CDR2 SASEGT. The CDR3 has 14 residues. V was trimmed by 6 bases and J by 3 bases, leaving 11 bases between them. The CDR3 nucleotides read TGTGCCAGCAGACAACATATCCACACCGGGGAGCTGTTTTTT. As protein: CASRQHIHTGELFF.

This sequence joins TRBV18 and TRBJ2-7; 10 nucleotides agree with TRBD1. Germline CDR1 and CDR2: KGHSH and LQKENI. Unmatched junction bases numbered 12, after V lost 3 bases and J lost 7 bases. The CDR3 extends over 16 amino acids. CDR3 nucleotide sequence: TGTGCCAGCTCACCCGTCCCGGGACAGGGGCCAAGGGAGCAGTACTTC. It specifies CASSPVPGQGPREQYF. Full variable domain (remainder filled in from reference TRBV18 and TRBJ2-7): NAGVMQNPRHLVRRRGQEARLRCSPMKGHSHVYWYRQLPEEGLKFMVYLQKENIIDESGMPKERFSAEFPKEGPSILRIQQVVRGDSAAYFCASSPVPGQGPREQYFGPGTRLTVT.

The chain has TRBV5-1 and TRBJ2-3; D might be TRBD2 (5 bases). Germline CDR1 and CDR2: SGHRS and YFSETQ. V dropped 9 bases and J dropped 6 bases, with 26 bases sitting between them. This CDR3 is 16 amino acids long. CDR3 in DNA: TGCGCCACCGCCCCCCTAGGCGGGCGAGGATTGGATACGCAGTATTTT. The encoded protein is CATAPLGGRGLDTQYF.

As for this clone: Other DNA sequences of this sample code for an identical CDR3. The V gene is TRBV5-1, the J gene TRBJ2-7; TRBD1 matches at 11 bases. The V gene's germline CDR1 is SGHRS and CDR2 YFSETQ. This CDR3 comprises 14 residues. V dropped 3 bases and J dropped 5; count of bases not matched to a gene: 4. CDR3 amino acids: CASSSGTGGNEQYF. The CDR3 DNA follows: TGCGCCAGCAGCTCCGGGACAGGGGGTAACGAGCAGTACTTC. The whole variable domain, filled in from reference TRBV5-1 and TRBJ2-7, reads KAGVTQTPRYLIKTRGQQVTLSCSPISGHRSVSWYQQTPGQGLQFLFEYFSETQRNKGNFPGRFSGRQFSNSRSEMNVSTLELGDSALYLCASSSGTGGNEQYFGPGTRLTVT.

This clone was observed a single time. The chain uses TRBV6-6 and TRBJ2-1, with D possibly being TRBD2 (6 bases). V gave up 0 bases and J gave up 12 bases, with 12 bases separating them. Germline CDR1 and CDR2: MNHNY and SVGAGI (reference sequence). CDR3 length: 13 residues. The CDR3 spells CASSYSDGEVQFF. The DNA for the CDR3 is TGTGCCAGCAGTTACTCGGACGGGGAGGTGCAGTTCTTC.

The chain is built from TRBV7-6 and TRBJ2-2; 9 nucleotides match TRBD1. CDR1 is SGHVS, CDR2 FNYEAQ, per germline. After removal of 0 bases from V and 6 bases from J, the junction contained 8 bases not matched to a gene. This CDR3 is 17 amino acids long. CDR3 protein: CASSLASGTGYSGELFF. The CDR3 DNA is TGTGCCAGCAGCTTAGCGTCCGGGACAGGGTATTCCGGGGAGCTGTTTTTT.

Only a few counts were recorded for this clone. This chain connects TRBV5-1 to TRBJ2-7; no definite D call. Germline V gene sequence: CDR1 SGHRS, CDR2 YFSETQ. V lost 1 base to trimming and J lost 0 bases, with 8 bases between them. The length of the CDR3 is 14 residues. The CDR3 is CASSLRVSSYEQYF. The DNA of the CDR3 is TGCGCCAGCAGCTTGAGGGTCTCCTCCTACGAGCAGTACTTC.

This clone was counted a single time. The chain combines TRBV9 with TRBJ2-3; D call uncertain. The CDR3 runs 13 residues. Between the trimmed V and J ends, which lost 4 bases and 4 bases, there was a span of 10 bases. The germline CDR1 and CDR2 sequences are SGDLS and YYNGEE. In nucleotides, the CDR3 is TGTGCCAGCAGCCTACCATCCTCAGATACGCAGTATTTT. This sequence encodes CASSLPSSDTQYF.

In this sample, this clone turned up a few times. The chain uses TRBV27 and TRBJ2-1, with D possibly TRBD2 on 6 matching bases. V lost 7 bases, J lost 7 bases, and 11 bases lay in between. Germline CDR1 is MNHEY and CDR2 is SMNVEV (reference sequence). This CDR3 comprises 12 residues. CDR3 amino acids: CASMNGGNEQFF. In nucleotides, the CDR3 is TGTGCCAGCATGAACGGGGGTAATGAGCAGTTCTTC.

This chain links TRBV19 with TRBJ1-1; D call uncertain. The germline CDR1 and CDR2 sequences are LNHDA and SQIVND (reference sequence). V was trimmed by 5 bases and J by 2 bases, leaving 15 bases between them. The CDR3 runs to 15 residues. In DNA, the CDR3 is TGTGCCAGTAGTGCCCTCATACACCTCAACACTGAAGCTTTCTTT. Translated, it gives CASSALIHLNTEAFF.

The chain recombines TRBV5-1 with TRBJ1-2, with D possibly being TRBD1 (5 bases). The ends were cut back, 4 bases at V and 2 bases at J, with 24 bases in the middle. CDR1 is SGHRS, CDR2 YFSETQ, per germline. This CDR3 contains 18 residues. The DNA for the CDR3 is TGCGCCAGCAGCCTACCCCCCTCCGGGGCCGGCACCAACTATGGCTACACCTTC. It is translated as CASSLPPSGAGTNYGYTF.

This clone was seen a few times. The sample contains more than one DNA sequence encoding this CDR3. The genes are TRBV5-1 and TRBJ2-5; D not resolved. The CDR3 extends over 12 amino acids. CDR1 and CDR2 (germline): SGHRS, YFSETQ. V was pared by 0 bases and J by 5 bases, with 5 bases between. The CDR3 sequence: CASSLVGETQYF. The CDR3 DNA reads TGCGCCAGCAGCTTGGTGGGGGAGACCCAGTACTTC.

J is TRBJ2-5 and V is TRBV5-1, with 8 nucleotides matching TRBD1. The J segment lost 3 bases and the V segment lost 7 bases, leaving 11 bases of the junction unmatched. CDR1 is SGHRS and CDR2 is YFSETQ in the germline V gene. CDR3 length equals 15 residues. For the CDR3, the DNA is TGCGCCAGCTCTCCAGGGGGCGTTTACGAAGAGACCCAGTACTTC. Translated, it gives CASSPGGVYEETQYF. The complete variable domain, with remaining parts taken from reference TRBV5-1 and TRBJ2-5, reads KAGVTQTPRYLIKTRGQQVTLSCSPISGHRSVSWYQQTPGQGLQFLFEYFSETQRNKGNFPGRFSGRQFSNSRSEMNVSTLELGDSALYLCASSPGGVYEETQYFGPGTRLLVL.

This clone showed up just once. The rearrangement links TRBV2 to TRBJ1-1, with no clear D. From germline, CDR1 is SNHLY and CDR2 FYNNEI. V dropped 4 bases and J dropped 0 bases, with 12 bases sitting between them. The CDR3 spans 15 residues. The CDR3 coding sequence is TGTGCCAGCAGTGCCTATGGAGCCATGAACACTGAAGCTTTCTTT. Its translation: CASSAYGAMNTEAFF.

This sequence joins TRBV6-6 and TRBJ1-2; D is unresolved. V shed 5 bases and J shed 4 bases, with 8 bases lying between them. Germline CDR1 and CDR2: MNHNY and SVGAGI (reference sequence). This CDR3 contains 12 residues. The DNA for the CDR3 is TGTGCCAGCAGTCTAGACCTCTATGGCTACACCTTC. The encoded protein is CASSLDLYGYTF.

The V gene is TRBV2, the J gene TRBJ2-1; tentatively, D is TRBD1 or TRBD2 (6 bases each). V was trimmed by 7 bases and J by 9 bases, leaving 19 bases between them. Germline values: CDR1 SNHLY, CDR2 FYNNEI. The CDR3 spans 14 residues. The CDR3 protein is CASILSGALGEQFF. CDR3 nucleotides: TGTGCCAGCATTCTATCGGGGGCCTTGGGTGAGCAGTTCTTC.

DNA of the CDR3: TGCGCCAGCAGCGGTGGGAGGGCCGACGAGACCCAGTACTTC. Protein sequence: CASSGGRADETQYF. The chain uses TRBV5-1 and TRBJ2-5, with 7 bases lining up with TRBD2. The V gene end was trimmed by 4 bases and the J gene end by 5 bases; junction bases not matched to a gene: 8. Germline loops: CDR1 SGHRS, CDR2 YFSETQ. The CDR3 extends over 14 amino acids.

The V gene is TRBV7-9, the J gene TRBJ2-7; 7 bases line up with TRBD2. V dropped 5 bases and J dropped 7; count of bases not matched to a gene: 23. There are 18 residues in the CDR3. Germline CDR1 SEHNR, CDR2 FQNEAQ (reference sequence). The CDR3 DNA follows: TGTGCCAGCAGCCCCTGGCCGGGAGGTACCTACGAGTCGAGTGAGCAGTACTTC. It yields the protein CASSPWPGGTYESSEQYF.

The chain combines TRBV9 with TRBJ1-3, with D possibly matching TRBD1 (5 bases). The CDR3 totals 16 residues. V lost 0 bases and J lost 2, with 12 bases in between. Germline lookup yields CDR1 SGDLS and CDR2 YYNGEE. The CDR3 DNA reads TGTGCCAGCAGCGTAGATCAGGGCAGGGCTGGAAACACCATATATTTT. Encoded protein: CASSVDQGRAGNTIYF.